The rows below give T cell receptor beta chains drawn from one sample of a study of blood T cell repertoires in COVID-19. Libraries were prepared by immunoSEQ multiplex PCR; TCRdb keeps only in-frame clonotypes and omits some of them. The data show about 190,000 clones, nearly 90% seen once. The sequenced sample consisted of peripheral blood. The source of these receptors is a man aged 50 or older with acute or convalescent COVID-19. CDR3s include the opening cysteine and the closing phenylalanine or tryptophan. D genes are given only for firm matches. Some rows have no size entry. The others give once, few or many, or a class for an expanded clone.

clone_size	d_call	v_call	j_call	cdr3_nt	cdr3_aa
-	-	TRBV13	TRBJ2-3	TGTGCCAGCAGCCCAAACACAGATACGCAGTATTTT	CASSPNTDTQYF
-	-	TRBV7-9	TRBJ1-5	TGTGCCAGCAGCCCAGGGGCGTATAGCAATCAGCCCCAGCATTTT	CASSPGAYSNQPQHF
-	-	TRBV27	TRBJ1-5	TGTGCCAGCAGTTTATCCGTGAGCAATCAGCCCCAGCATTTT	CASSLSVSNQPQHF
-	-	TRBV15	TRBJ1-2	TGTGCCACCAGCAGTGGTAAGGGAGCAGGAAACTATGGCTACACCTTC	CATSSGKGAGNYGYTF
-	-	TRBV29-1	TRBJ1-2	TGCAGCGCTCCCTTACCCGTGCAGGGCATTTTGGGTTATGGCTACACCTTC	CSAPLPVQGILGYGYTF
-	TRBD1	TRBV27	TRBJ1-6	TGTGCCAGCAGTTCCAGGGGGGATTCACCCCTCCACTTT	CASSSRGDSPLHF
-	TRBD1	TRBV7-7	TRBJ2-1	TGTGCCAGCAGCCAGGGACAGGGCACCTACAATGAGCAGTTCTTC	CASSQGQGTYNEQFF
-	-	TRBV29-1	TRBJ2-3	TGCAGCTTTGGAGGCTCTACTCCCTTTAGCACAGATACGCAGTATTTT	CSFGGSTPFSTDTQYF
once	TRBD1	TRBV24-1	TRBJ2-4	TGTGCCACCAGTGATTCCACCCGGGACAGGAACATTCAGTACTTC	CATSDSTRDRNIQYF
-	TRBD1	TRBV19	TRBJ1-5	TGTGCCAGTAGCCCGACAGGGCACAGCAATCAGCCCCAGCATTTT	CASSPTGHSNQPQHF
-	TRBD2	TRBV7-3	TRBJ2-1	TGTGCCAGCAGCTTAGGACTAGCGGGAGTCAGTGAGCAGTTCTTC	CASSLGLAGVSEQFF
-	TRBD2	TRBV29-1	TRBJ2-3	TGCAGCGTTGAGGGCGGGGGGCGCACAGATACGCAGTATTTT	CSVEGGGRTDTQYF
once	TRBD1	TRBV5-5	TRBJ1-3	TGTGCCAGCAGCTTGGGGCCAGGGGGAACGCTCTCTGGAAACACCATATATTTT	CASSLGPGGTLSGNTIYF
-	TRBD1	TRBV13	TRBJ1-5	TGTGCCAGCAGTTCCCGACAGGGTTTTCAGCCCCAGCATTTT	CASSSRQGFQPQHF
-	-	TRBV7-3	TRBJ2-5	TGTGCCAGCAGCTTAAGCGGTCTAGCAGGAGAGACCCAGTACTTC	CASSLSGLAGETQYF
-	-	TRBV27	TRBJ2-7	TGTGCCAGCAGTTTCTTCCCTTCGACAGGACTCTCCTACGAGCAGTACTTC	CASSFFPSTGLSYEQYF
-	-	TRBV27	TRBJ2-6	TGTGCCAGCAGTTTATCGACAAAACCAAGCTCTGGGGCCAACGTCCTGACTTTC	CASSLSTKPSSGANVLTF
-	TRBD2	TRBV28	TRBJ2-1	TGTGCCAGCACCTTAGCGGGGGGCGGGAATGAGCAGTTCTTC	CASTLAGGGNEQFF
-	-	TRBV5-5	TRBJ2-5	TGTGCCAGCAGCAGACAGAACCAAGAGACCCAGTACTTC	CASSRQNQETQYF
-	-	TRBV5-1	TRBJ1-1	TGCGCCAGCAGCCCACAGGATCGTCTACGGAACACTGAAGCTTTCTTT	CASSPQDRLRNTEAFF
few	TRBD1	TRBV11-2	TRBJ1-6	TGTGCCAGCAGCGGGGGACAGGCTTCACCCCTCCACTTT	CASSGGQASPLHF
-	-	TRBV6-1	TRBJ2-5	TGTGCCAGCAGTGAAGATACGGGACTTGGGGAGACCCAGTACTTC	CASSEDTGLGETQYF
-	TRBD2	TRBV18	TRBJ2-3	TGTGCCAGCTCACCTAGCGGGGGGGCCGAGGCAGATACGCAGTATTTT	CASSPSGGAEADTQYF
-	TRBD1	TRBV9	TRBJ1-5	TGTGCCAGCAGCGTAGATGGAGGGGGCTATCAGCCCCAGCATTTT	CASSVDGGGYQPQHF
-	-	TRBV24-1	TRBJ2-2	TGTGCCACCAGGTTCGGGGGAAACACCGGGGAGCTGTTTTTT	CATRFGGNTGELFF
once	TRBD1	TRBV7-9	TRBJ1-4	TGTGCCAGCAGCTTAGCCTCAGGGGGCCATGAAAAACTGTTTTTT	CASSLASGGHEKLFF
-	-	TRBV2	TRBJ1-6	TGTGCCACCAGGCAGCGGGGGTATGGTTCACCCCTCCACTTT	CATRQRGYGSPLHF
-	TRBD2	TRBV7-9	TRBJ2-5	TGTGCCAGCAGCTTCCCCCGGGGAGCGGGGGGTCTACAAGAGACCCAGTACTTC	CASSFPRGAGGLQETQYF
-	-	TRBV29-1	TRBJ1-2	TGCAGCGTTGCCGGTAGCTATGGCTACACCTTC	CSVAGSYGYTF
-	TRBD2	TRBV4-3	TRBJ2-6	TGCGCCAGCAGCCAAGATCTCCGCCTAGCGGGGATCTCTGGGGCCAACGTCCTGACTTTC	CASSQDLRLAGISGANVLTF
-	TRBD2	TRBV5-1	TRBJ2-2	TGCGCCAGCAGCGGAGGACTAGCGGGAGGGCCGAGCGGGGAGCTGTTTTTT	CASSGGLAGGPSGELFF
-	-	TRBV30	TRBJ1-2	TGTGCCTGGAGTCCTACAGGATATGGCTACACCTTC	CAWSPTGYGYTF
-	TRBD1	TRBV27	TRBJ2-7	TGTGCCAGCAGTTTATCATGGGGACAGGGGGTTTACGAGCAGTACTTC	CASSLSWGQGVYEQYF
-	TRBD2	TRBV7-9	TRBJ2-2	TGTGCCAGCACCCCGGGGGGGGCTCACGGGGAGCTGTTTTTT	CASTPGGAHGELFF
-	TRBD1	TRBV6-5	TRBJ2-3	TGTGCCAGCAGGGGGACAGGGGGTTTCAATACGCAGTATTTT	CASRGTGGFNTQYF
-	-	TRBV12-1	TRBJ2-1	TGTGCCAGCAGCTTACTAGCGGGGGGACCATACAATGAGCAGTTCTTC	CASSLLAGGPYNEQFF
-	TRBD1	TRBV27	TRBJ1-6	TGTGCCAGCAGTTTAACAGGGGGCCGGAATTCACCCCTCCACTTT	CASSLTGGRNSPLHF
-	-	TRBV21-1	TRBJ2-1	TGTGCCAGCAGCAAAGCGGTTAGCTACAATGAGCAGTTCTTC	CASSKAVSYNEQFF
-	TRBD2	TRBV27	TRBJ2-7	TGTGCCAGCATAGGGCTACTAGCGGGATCTTACGAGCAGTACTTC	CASIGLLAGSYEQYF
-	-	TRBV19	TRBJ1-1	TGTGCCAGTAGTAACGACAGGTGGAACACTGAAGCTTTCTTT	CASSNDRWNTEAFF
-	TRBD2	TRBV12-5	TRBJ2-1	TGTGCTAGTGGAAGCAGCGGGGGGGCCTACAATGAGCAGTTCTTC	CASGSSGGAYNEQFF
-	TRBD1	TRBV9	TRBJ2-7	TGTGCCAGCAGCCCCAGGACCGGACAGGGCCCCTACGAGCAGTACTTC	CASSPRTGQGPYEQYF
-	-	TRBV24-1	TRBJ2-2	TGTGCCACCAGTGATTACCCCTTGGGGGCAGGGAGTCGCACCGGGGAGCTGTTTTTT	CATSDYPLGAGSRTGELFF
-	-	TRBV10-3	TRBJ2-6	TGTGCCATCAGTGACGCACAGCTTATCTCTGGGGCCAACGTCCTGACTTTC	CAISDAQLISGANVLTF
few	TRBD2	TRBV19	TRBJ2-7	TGTGCCACCTCCCCCGGGACTAGGGGATACGAGCAGTACTTC	CATSPGTRGYEQYF
-	TRBD1	TRBV18	TRBJ1-1	TGTGCCAGCTCAAAAGGGACAGGGGACACTGAAGCTTTCTTT	CASSKGTGDTEAFF
few	-	TRBV4-1	TRBJ1-4	TGCGCCAGCAGCCAAGTTGGCAGGGGCGGGGAAAAACTGTTTTTT	CASSQVGRGGEKLFF
once	-	TRBV21-1	TRBJ2-3	TGTGCCAGCAGCAAACTTCGAACAGGAAAGTCTAGCACAGATACGCAGTATTTT	CASSKLRTGKSSTDTQYF
-	-	TRBV3-1/TRBV3-2	TRBJ2-2	TGTGCCAGCAGCCAAGTGGATGCGGCCCCGAACACCGGGGAGCTGTTTTTT	CASSQVDAAPNTGELFF
-	-	TRBV7-9	TRBJ2-3	TGTGCCAGCAGCTTCTTTAGGGGGAGCACTGATACGCAGTATTTT	CASSFFRGSTDTQYF
few	-	TRBV29-1	TRBJ2-3	TGCAGCGTACCAACCGGGGGAACTTCTAGCACAGATACGCAGTATTTT	CSVPTGGTSSTDTQYF
once	-	TRBV27	TRBJ2-3	TGTGCCAGCTGGGAGGGCACAGATACGCAGTATTTT	CASWEGTDTQYF
-	-	TRBV30	TRBJ2-1	TGTGCCTGGAGTGTAAGCCATGAGCAGTTCTTC	CAWSVSHEQFF
-	TRBD1	TRBV6-6	TRBJ1-2	TGTGCCAGCAGTGACCGACAGGGTTACTATGGCTACACCTTC	CASSDRQGYYGYTF
-	-	TRBV11-2	TRBJ2-3	TGTGCCAGCAGCAATCGGGGCACAGATACGCAGTATTTT	CASSNRGTDTQYF
-	-	TRBV28	TRBJ2-3	TGTGCCAGCAGCACTCCACTAGGAACAGATACGCAGTATTTT	CASSTPLGTDTQYF
-	TRBD1	TRBV9	TRBJ1-6	TGTGCCAGCAGCGGCACCGGGACAGACTCCCGTCGACCCCTCCACTTT	CASSGTGTDSRRPLHF
-	-	TRBV5-4	TRBJ1-2	TGTGCCAGCACCTCGGCGGAGAACTATGGCTACACCTTC	CASTSAENYGYTF
-	-	TRBV7-9	TRBJ1-1	TGTGCCAGCAGCTTCTACAGGGAGTCGGACACTGAAGCTTTCTTT	CASSFYRESDTEAFF
once	TRBD1	TRBV3-1/TRBV3-2	TRBJ2-2	TGTGCCAGCAGCCAGCTACAGGGGATTCCCGGGGAGCTGTTTTTT	CASSQLQGIPGELFF